This T cell receptor beta chain was sequenced in a study of T cell changes during pregnancy in multiple sclerosis. Germline assignment: CDR1 SGHRS and CDR2 YFSETQ. The CDR3 loop spans 14 amino acids. The V end lost 0 bases, the J end lost 10 bases, and 11 bases lay between the germline ends. Profiling relied on immunoSEQ multiplex PCR, and the TCRdb table lists in-frame clones only, not all of them. Here the sample spans about 93,000 clones, 85% to 95% being singletons. This clone was seen only a few times. This sequence joins TRBV5-1 and TRBJ1-6; D may be TRBD1 (6 bases). This receptor was taken from a female donor with multiple sclerosis, enrolled in a pregnancy study. Here the sequenced sample was peripheral blood, taken after pregnancy. In nucleotides, the CDR3 is TGCGCCAGCAGCTTGGGAGGGGGAAACTCACCCCTCCACTTT. It yields the protein CASSLGGGNSPLHF.